The entry below gives a single T cell receptor beta chain sequence along with its context. This specimen comes from a study of shared clonotypes between healthy human individuals. About the study: Donor composition was a couple of women and a few men, aged 18 to 49.

The protocol was immunoSEQ multiplex PCR, while the TCRdb copy is restricted to in-frame clones and leaves out a portion. Of about 490,000 clones in the sample, about 79% were seen once. The CDR3 spans 12 residues. V lost 3 bases, J lost 3 bases, and 3 bases lay in between. From germline, CDR1 is SGHTA and CDR2 FQGNSA. The source of this sequence is a woman aged 40 to 50 in good health. Some clones in this sample may be carry-over from other donors' samples. The sequenced sample consisted of PBMCs. The rearrangement joins TRBV7-2 to TRBJ1-5; D gene unclear. The CDR3 protein is CASSFPNQPQHF. For the CDR3, the DNA is TGTGCCAGCAGCTTTCCCAATCAGCCCCAGCATTTT.